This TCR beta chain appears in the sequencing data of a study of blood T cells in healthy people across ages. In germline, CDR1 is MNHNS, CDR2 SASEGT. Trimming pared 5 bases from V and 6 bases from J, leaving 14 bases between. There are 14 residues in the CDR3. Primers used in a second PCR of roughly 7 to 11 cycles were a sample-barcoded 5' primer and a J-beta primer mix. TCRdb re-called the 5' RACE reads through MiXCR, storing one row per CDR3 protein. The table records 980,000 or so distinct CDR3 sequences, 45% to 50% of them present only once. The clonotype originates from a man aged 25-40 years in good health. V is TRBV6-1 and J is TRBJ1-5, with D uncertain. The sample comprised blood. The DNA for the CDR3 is TGTGCCAGCAGTCGGCTAGGGCTCGGTCAGCCCCAGCATTTT. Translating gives CASSRLGLGQPQHF.